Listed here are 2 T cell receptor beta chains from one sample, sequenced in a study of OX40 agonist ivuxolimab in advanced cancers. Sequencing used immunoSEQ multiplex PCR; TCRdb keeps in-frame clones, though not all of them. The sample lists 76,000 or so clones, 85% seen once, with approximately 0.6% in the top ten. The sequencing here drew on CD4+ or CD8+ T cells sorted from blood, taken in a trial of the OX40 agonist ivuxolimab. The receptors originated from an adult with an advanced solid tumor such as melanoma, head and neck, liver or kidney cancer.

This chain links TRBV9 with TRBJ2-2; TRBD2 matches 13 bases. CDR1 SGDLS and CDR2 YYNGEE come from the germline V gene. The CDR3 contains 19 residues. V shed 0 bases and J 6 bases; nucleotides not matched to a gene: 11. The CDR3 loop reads CASSVATGLAGRVAGELFF. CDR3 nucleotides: TGTGCCAGCAGCGTAGCTACGGGACTAGCGGGGCGAGTTGCCGGGGAGCTGTTTTTT.

This CDR3 is CASRDTGTDTQYF. The CDR3 DNA sequence: TGTGCCAGCAGAGATACTGGCACAGATACGCAGTATTTT. This chain links TRBV6-5 with TRBJ2-3; unclear D gene. Germline V gene lookup returns CDR1 MNHEY and CDR2 SVGAGI. Trimming cost V 6 bases and J 1 base, with 8 bases left between them. This CDR3 is 13 amino acids long.